Shown below are 13 T cell receptor beta chains from a single sample sequenced in a study of blood T cell repertoires in COVID-19. Sequencing was performed with immunoSEQ multiplex PCR; in TCRdb, only in-frame clones are kept and a portion is missing. In the table there are about 370,000 clones, 70% to 90% of which are singletons. The specimen was peripheral blood. All receptors derive from a woman aged 30 to 39 with COVID-19, enrolled during active disease.

The CDR3 nucleotides are TGTGCCAGCAGCCCGTTCCGGGACAGGGGGCCCCGATCCTCTGGAAACACCATATATTTT. This gives the protein CASSPFRDRGPRSSGNTIYF. The chain joins TRBV7-8 to TRBJ1-3, with 12 bases aligning to TRBD1. Trimming cost V 5 bases and J 0 bases; bases outside gene matches: 14. Per germline, CDR1 SGHVS and CDR2 FQNEAQ. CDR3 length: 20 amino acids.

This chain uses TRBV6-2 or TRBV6-3 with TRBJ2-6; 11 nucleotides agree with TRBD1. This CDR3 comprises 18 residues. Germline CDR1 MNHEY, CDR2 SVGEGT. Germline trimming cut 5 bases from V and 0 bases from J; bases unmatched to any gene: 6. The DNA for the CDR3 is TGTGCCAGCAGTGGAACCGGGACAGGGGGCTCTGGGGCCAACGTCCTGACTTTC. It encodes CASSGTGTGGSGANVLTF.

The chain carries TRBV29-1 and TRBJ1-6, with TRBD1 matching over 10 bases. Germline V gene sequence: CDR1 SQVTM, CDR2 ANQGSEA. V gave up 6 bases and J gave up 8 bases; unmatched junction bases: 7. There are 14 residues in the CDR3. The CDR3 DNA is TGCAGCGTCCGACAGGGGGCGCGAGATTCACCCCTCCACTTT. It encodes CSVRQGARDSPLHF.

The chain joins TRBV5-1 to TRBJ1-1, with TRBD1 as a possible D gene (6 bases). Germline CDR1 reads SGHRS; CDR2 reads YFSETQ. This CDR3 has 16 amino acids. Trimming left V 0 bases short and J 0 bases short, with 12 bases between. Here the CDR3 reads CASSLERQELNTEAFF. Here the CDR3 DNA reads TGCGCCAGCAGCTTGGAGAGACAGGAGCTGAACACTGAAGCTTTCTTT. The variable domain in full, with the rest retrieved from reference TRBV5-1 and TRBJ1-1, is KAGVTQTPRYLIKTRGQQVTLSCSPISGHRSVSWYQQTPGQGLQFLFEYFSETQRNKGNFPGRFSGRQFSNSRSEMNVSTLELGDSALYLCASSLERQELNTEAFFGQGTRLTVV.

This clone was seen a few times. This sequence joins TRBV6-5 and TRBJ2-2; D is ambiguous. In germline, CDR1 is MNHEY, CDR2 SVGAGI. The V end lost 0 bases, the J end lost 2 bases, and 10 bases lay between the germline ends. This CDR3 is 16 amino acids long. CDR3 residues: CASSYSNQENTGELFF. The CDR3 bases are TGTGCCAGCAGTTACTCGAATCAGGAAAACACCGGGGAGCTGTTTTTT.

This chain connects TRBV6-2 or TRBV6-3 to TRBJ1-5; maybe TRBD1 (5 bases). CDR1 MNHEY and CDR2 SVGEGT come from the germline V gene. There are 14 residues in the CDR3. V was cut by 3 bases and J by 5 bases, with 11 bases left in between. DNA of the CDR3: TGTGCCAGCAGTTATAGGGGCAGGGATCAGCCCCAGCATTTT. Translation: CASSYRGRDQPQHF.

The CDR3: CASSVISGGREVDTQYF. Written as DNA, the CDR3 is TGTGCCAGCAGCGTGATTTCGGGGGGACGAGAGGTAGATACGCAGTATTTT. This sequence joins TRBV13 and TRBJ2-3; 7 nucleotides line up with TRBD2. CDR1 is PRHDT and CDR2 is FYEKMQ in the germline V gene (reference sequence). Unmatched junction bases numbered 16, after V lost 5 bases and J lost 5 bases. The CDR3 has 17 residues.

V and J are TRBV6-1 and TRBJ2-1; D possibly corresponds to TRBD1 (5 bases). The V gene's germline CDR1 is MNHNS and CDR2 SASEGT. The V gene lost 3 bases and the J gene lost 1 base, with 13 bases spanning the gap. The CDR3 has 16 residues. In nucleotides, the CDR3 is TGTGCCAGCAGTGACAGGCCTTCAGGGTCCTACAATGAGCAGTTCTTC. Protein sequence: CASSDRPSGSYNEQFF.

This clone was counted a few times. The chain carries TRBV6-5 and TRBJ1-2, with no clear D. CDR3 length: 14 amino acids. CDR1 MNHEY and CDR2 SVGAGI come from the germline V gene. V lost 5 bases, J lost 6 bases, and 16 bases lay in between. The CDR3 loop reads CASSTHPGDNGYTF. CDR3 in DNA: TGTGCCAGCAGTACTCATCCCGGGGATAATGGCTACACCTTC.

The chain carries TRBV7-9 and TRBJ1-4; the match to TRBD1 covers 8 bases. J was trimmed by 7 bases and V by 5 bases; bases with no gene match: 12. The CDR3 sequence is 16 residues long. Germline V gene sequence: CDR1 SEHNR, CDR2 FQNEAQ (reference sequence). The CDR3 DNA sequence: TGTGCCAGCAGCCCTCCCGTCCCGGACAGGGTTGAAAAACTGTTTTTT. Amino acid sequence: CASSPPVPDRVEKLFF.

This clone appeared once. The chain has TRBV15 and TRBJ1-2; D gene uncertain. Trimming shortened V by 1 base and J by 5 bases, and 11 bases separated the two germline ends. CDR1 LNHNV and CDR2 YYDKDF come from the germline V gene (reference sequence). CDR3 length: 14 residues. The CDR3 region is CATSRAGNLYGYTF. The CDR3 DNA reads as TGTGCCACCAGCAGAGCAGGCAACCTTTATGGCTACACCTTC.

The chain links TRBV4-2 to TRBJ2-7, with 8 bases fitting TRBD2. Germline assignment: CDR1 LGHNA and CDR2 YNFKEQ. The CDR3 has 16 amino acids. V shed 5 bases, J shed 7 bases, and the junction held 16 bases outside the gene matches. For the CDR3, the DNA is TGTGCCAGCAGCGCCGGCATCGGGGGGGCCTCTTGGGAGCAGTACTTC. Translating it yields CASSAGIGGASWEQYF.

V and J are TRBV2 and TRBJ2-3, with 7 nucleotides matching TRBD2. Germline assignment: CDR1 SNHLY and CDR2 FYNNEI. Unmatched junction bases numbered 14, after V lost 9 bases and J lost 8 bases. The CDR3 is 14 residues long. This CDR3 is CARQNGRESGTQYF. The CDR3 nucleotides are TGTGCCAGACAAAATGGGCGGGAGAGCGGTACGCAGTATTTT.